These T cell receptor beta chains were read from a single sample in a study of siplizumab effects on memory and regulatory T cells. The assay was immunoSEQ multiplex PCR, and TCRdb's table has in-frame clones only and misses some. The sample has tens of thousands of clones, 93% seen once; the top ten hold about 6.7%. The material sequenced was CD8+ T cells sorted from blood. These receptors were obtained from a human donor in good health. The CDR3 runs from the conserved cysteine through the conserved F or W. A D gene is named only where the DNA matches it firmly. Clone sizes are given selectively: once, few, many, or a class where the clone is expanded.

TRBJ1-3	TRBV2	.	TRBD1	14	CASSVDRDGNTIYF	TGTGCCAGCAGTGTTGACAGGGATGGAAACACCATATATTTT
TRBJ1-1	TRBV27	.	TRBD1	19	CASSSHSGTGSSSNTEAFF	TGTGCCAGCAGTTCACATTCCGGGACAGGGTCGTCTTCGAACACTGAAGCTTTCTTT
TRBJ2-3	TRBV7-8	once	TRBD2	15	CASSPWRESTDTQYF	TGTGCCAGCAGCCCCTGGCGGGAGAGCACAGATACGCAGTATTTT
TRBJ1-1	TRBV4-3	once	.	13	CASSEGWDTEAFF	TGCGCCAGCAGCGAGGGTTGGGACACTGAAGCTTTCTTT
TRBJ1-5	TRBV9	.	.	13	CASSVEGGQPQHF	TGTGCCAGCAGCGTAGAGGGCGGACAGCCCCAGCATTTT
TRBJ2-1	TRBV4-1	.	TRBD1	17	CASSQVATGGKYNEQFF	TGCGCCAGCAGCCAGGTCGCTACAGGGGGTAAATACAATGAGCAGTTCTTC
TRBJ2-7	TRBV4-1	.	TRBD2	15	CASSLVAGARYEQYF	TGCGCCAGCAGCCTTGTAGCGGGAGCCAGGTACGAGCAGTACTTC
TRBJ2-7	TRBV12-5	.	.	10	CASGSYEQYF	TGTGCTAGTGGTTCCTACGAGCAGTACTTC
TRBJ2-7	TRBV4-1	.	TRBD2	15	CASSPHIAGDYEQYF	TGCGCCAGCAGCCCACACATAGCGGGAGACTACGAGCAGTACTTC
TRBJ2-7	TRBV14	.	.	12	CASSGVGDEQYF	TGTGCCAGCAGCGGTGTTGGCGACGAGCAGTACTTC
TRBJ1-4	TRBV6-1	.	.	16	CASSDNPDTRREKLFF	TGTGCCAGCAGTGACAATCCGGATACCCGGCGGGAAAAACTGTTTTTT
TRBJ1-2	TRBV2	.	.	14	CASSVGGGPYGYTF	TGTGCCAGCAGTGTTGGAGGGGGGCCCTATGGCTACACCTTC
TRBJ2-2	TRBV19	.	.	17	CASSIVSGGLGIGELFF	TGTGCCAGTAGTATAGTGAGTGGGGGACTTGGGATCGGGGAGCTGTTTTTT
TRBJ2-7	TRBV27	.	TRBD2	17	CASRVSSGGGGLYEQYF	TGTGCCAGCCGAGTCAGCAGCGGCGGGGGTGGACTCTACGAGCAGTACTTC
TRBJ1-2	TRBV5-1	.	.	13	CASSWQGSRGYTF	TGCGCCAGCAGCTGGCAGGGGTCTAGAGGCTACACCTTC
TRBJ1-1	TRBV27	.	.	15	CASSLSVTMNTEAFF	TGTGCCAGCAGTTTATCGGTTACCATGAACACTGAAGCTTTCTTT
TRBJ1-5	TRBV19	few	.	13	CASSVTGNQPQHF	TGTGCCAGTAGTGTAACGGGGAATCAGCCCCAGCATTTT
TRBJ2-7	TRBV30	.	.	13	CAWSVGRSNEQYF	TGTGCCTGGAGTGTAGGTCGCTCTAACGAGCAGTACTTC
TRBJ2-7	TRBV19	.	TRBD2	15	CASTIGEGLSYEQYF	TGTGCCAGTACCATCGGGGAGGGGCTCTCCTACGAGCAGTACTTC
TRBJ1-2	TRBV7-3	.	.	15	CASSLTGQKDEGYTF	TGTGCCAGCAGCTTAACTGGTCAGAAGGATGAGGGCTACACCTTC
TRBJ1-3	TRBV7-9	.	TRBD1	17	CASSPSMGQGYGNTIYF	TGTGCCAGCAGCCCTAGTATGGGACAGGGTTATGGAAACACCATATATTTT
TRBJ2-2	TRBV13	.	.	15	CASSFSLARTGELFF	TGTGCCAGCAGCTTTTCACTAGCTCGCACCGGGGAGCTGTTTTTT
TRBJ2-1	TRBV9	.	.	14	CASSEGGLSHEQFF	TGTGCCAGCAGCGAGGGGGGCCTTAGCCATGAGCAGTTCTTC
TRBJ2-5	TRBV27	.	.	13	CASSLAGPETQYF	TGTGCCAGCAGTTTAGCGGGACCGGAGACCCAGTACTTC
TRBJ1-2	TRBV27	.	.	14	CASSSLHDGDGYTF	TGTGCCAGCAGTTCCCTTCACGACGGGGATGGCTACACCTTC
TRBJ1-1	TRBV7-3	.	.	13	CASSLGGAAEAFF	TGTGCCAGCAGCTTAGGGGGGGCCGCTGAAGCTTTCTTT
TRBJ1-2	TRBV29-1	.	.	12	CSVEGQSYGYTF	TGCAGCGTTGAAGGGCAGAGTTATGGCTACACCTTC
TRBJ2-3	TRBV6-4	.	TRBD2	15	CASSASGGGTDTQYF	TGTGCCAGCAGCGCTAGCGGGGGGGGCACAGATACGCAGTATTTT